The 3 T cell receptor beta chains below were found in one sample sequenced in a study of blood T cells in healthy people across ages. A second PCR of about 7 to 11 cycles used a sample-barcoded 5' primer and a J-beta primer mix. One entry per CDR3 protein results from TCRdb running MiXCR on the 5' RACE reads. The sample includes some 920,000 distinct CDR3 sequences, 45% to 60% seen only once; the top ten take 20% to 25%. The sequencing sample was made of blood. Receptors originate from a woman aged 60-70 years in good health.

The chain combines TRBV28 with TRBJ2-5; unclear D gene. Trimming cost V 2 bases and J 1 base, with 23 bases left between them. The CDR3 length is 19 residues. From germline, CDR1 is MDHEN and CDR2 SYDVKM. This chain's CDR3 is CASSLKDLVGIIGQETQYF. The CDR3 nucleotides read TGTGCCAGCAGTTTAAAGGACCTCGTAGGGATTATTGGCCAAGAGACCCAGTACTTC.

Only a few counts were recorded for this clonotype. The chain carries TRBV20-1 and TRBJ2-5; 11 bases are a match to TRBD2. From germline, CDR1 is DFQATT and CDR2 SNEGSKA (reference sequence). This CDR3 has 21 residues. Trimming at V came to 6 bases and at J to 6 bases, leaving 30 bases not matched to a gene. The chain's CDR3 is CSAVPIWGLAVTELGVKTQYF. The CDR3, as DNA: TGCAGTGCCGTACCTATTTGGGGACTAGCGGTGACGGAGCTAGGTGTTAAGACCCAGTACTTC.

The chain joins TRBV4-1 to TRBJ1-1, with a tentative D call TRBD1 (5 bases). Germline loops: CDR1 MGHRA, CDR2 YSYEKL. Trimming removed 8 bases at V and 4 bases at J, with 23 bases between. The CDR3 is made up of 16 amino acids. CDR3 region: CASSRDGGIFGTEAFF. The DNA of the CDR3 is TGCGCCAGCTCCCGGGACGGGGGAATATTTGGCACTGAAGCTTTCTTT.